This TCR beta chain was recorded in a study of blood T cell repertoires in COVID-19. Study-level background: Samples of COVID-19 (acute and convalescent) were obtained from the United States, Italy and Spain.

Trimming shortened V by 4 bases and J by 0 bases, and 10 bases separated the two germline ends. The CDR3 loop spans 14 amino acids. Germline V gene sequence: CDR1 SGDLS, CDR2 YYNGEE. Two negative PCRs, clearance, or symptom resolution were required of recovered Cohort 3 donors. In the source study's methods: Amplification with reference gene primers provided the estimates of nucleated cell counts. Clones were read by immunoSEQ multiplex PCR, and TCRdb kept only the in-frame ones, dropping some. V and J calls and clone size are those listed in that table; D and trimming were worked out from the DNA. The sample lists more than 250,000 clones; around nine tenths were seen once. The sample holds one count of this clone.

This chain joins TRBV9 and TRBJ1-1; TRBD1 is a possible D gene (6 bases). The specimen was PBMCs or T cells enriched from blood (not recorded which). The sequence derives from a woman in her thirties or forties who had recovered from COVID-19. CDR3 loop: CASSPRTVNTEAFF. As DNA, the CDR3 is TGTGCCAGCAGCCCCCGGACAGTGAACACTGAAGCTTTCTTT.